One sample yielded the 24 T cell receptor beta chains listed below, sequenced in a study of shared clonotypes between healthy human individuals. Profiled with immunoSEQ multiplex PCR; TCRdb holds only in-frame clones, not every one. The data hold millions of clones, with around 95% observed a single time. The sequenced sample was naive CD4+ T cells sorted from blood. Stated subset: CD45RA+ positively selected. The receptors come from a man younger than 35 in good health.

The chain carries TRBV6-6 and TRBJ1-1; 8 bases map to TRBD1. Germline trimming cut 4 bases from V and 3 bases from J; bases unmatched to any gene: 4. The CDR3 has 14 amino acids. CDR1 and CDR2 from the germline V gene are MNHNY and SVGAGI (reference sequence). The DNA for the CDR3 is TGTGCCAGCAGTTTATCAGGGGGCGACACTGAAGCTTTCTTT. Protein product: CASSLSGGDTEAFF.

The J gene is TRBJ2-7, the V gene TRBV15; perhaps TRBD1 as D (6 bases). Germline V lookup: CDR1 LNHNV, CDR2 YYDKDF (reference sequence). The CDR3 is made up of 15 amino acids. V lost 0 bases and J lost 2, with 11 bases in between. The CDR3 protein is CATSREGAATYEQYF. Here the CDR3 DNA reads TGTGCCACCAGCAGAGAGGGGGCCGCTACCTACGAGCAGTACTTC. Supplemented by reference TRBV15 and TRBJ2-7, the full variable domain reads DAMVIQNPRYQVTQFGKPVTLSCSQTLNHNVMYWYQQKSSQAPKLLFHYYDKDFNNEADTPDNFQSRRPNTSFCFLDIRSPGLGDTAMYLCATSREGAATYEQYFGPGTRLTVT.

This chain connects TRBV19 to TRBJ2-1, with D possibly called TRBD1 or TRBD2 (6 bases each). The germline V gene encodes CDR1 LNHDA and CDR2 SQIVND (reference sequence). Trimming removed 2 bases from V and 4 bases from J, with 12 bases in between. The CDR3 is 15 amino acids. The CDR3 DNA sequence: TGTGCCAGTAGTATAAAACAGGGAGGATACAATGAGCAGTTCTTC. This gives the protein CASSIKQGGYNEQFF.

The chain combines TRBV4-2 with TRBJ2-7, with TRBD1 matching 10 bases. The germline CDR1 and CDR2 sequences are LGHNA and YNFKEQ. V shed 1 base and J 4 bases; nucleotides not matched to a gene: 7. The CDR3 has 16 amino acids. CDR3 loop: CASSQAMGQGSYEQYF. The CDR3, as DNA: TGTGCCAGCAGCCAAGCCATGGGACAGGGGTCATACGAGCAGTACTTC.

The chain uses TRBV2 and TRBJ1-2, with 10 bases fitting TRBD1. The germline gives CDR1 SNHLY, CDR2 FYNNEI. The junction had 9 bases not matched to a gene; V was cut back by 5 bases and J by 6 bases. There are 15 residues in the CDR3. CDR3: CASSPFGQGENGYTF. As DNA, the CDR3 is TGTGCCAGCAGTCCCTTTGGACAGGGGGAGAATGGCTACACCTTC.

V and J are TRBV5-1 and TRBJ2-1; D could derive from TRBD1 or TRBD2 (5 bases each). V lost 3 bases to trimming and J lost 4 bases, with 11 bases between them. The CDR3 consists of 14 residues. Germline V gives CDR1 SGHRS, CDR2 YFSETQ. The CDR3 region is CASSSGPMYNEQFF. The CDR3 DNA reads as TGCGCCAGCAGCTCGGGACCTATGTACAATGAGCAGTTCTTC.

This chain connects TRBV2 to TRBJ1-5, with D perhaps TRBD1 (6 bases). V lost 6 bases to trimming and J lost 2 bases, with 14 bases between them. Germline lookup yields CDR1 SNHLY and CDR2 FYNNEI. The CDR3 loop spans 15 amino acids. This chain's CDR3 is CASRRDRLGNQPQHF. The CDR3 DNA sequence: TGTGCCAGCAGGCGCGACAGGTTAGGCAATCAGCCCCAGCATTTT.

This clone appeared once. This sequence joins TRBV6-1 and TRBJ2-6; D remains unclear. V lost 9 bases and J 3 bases, leaving 15 bases between the germline ends. Germline CDR1 reads MNHNS; CDR2 reads SASEGT. The CDR3 length is 15 residues. CDR3 in DNA: TGTGCCAGTTCGACCGAGGTCGGTGGGGCCAACGTCCTGACTTTC. It is translated as CASSTEVGGANVLTF.

V is TRBV11-3 and J is TRBJ2-1; 8 bases are a match to TRBD2. CDR1 and CDR2 (germline): SGHNT, YENEEA. The CDR3 loop spans 14 amino acids. After removal of 5 bases from V and 5 bases from J, the junction contained 5 bases not matched to a gene. The CDR3 DNA reads TGTGCCAGCAGCCCGACTAGCGCGGACAATGAGCAGTTCTTC. It codes for CASSPTSADNEQFF.

The V call is TRBV5-1, the J call TRBJ2-3, with D possibly matching TRBD1 (6 bases). The CDR3 has 16 residues. Germline values: CDR1 SGHRS, CDR2 YFSETQ. Trimming removed 3 bases at V and 1 base at J, with 15 bases between. This CDR3 is CASSSVRAGGTDTQYF. The CDR3 DNA sequence: TGCGCCAGCAGCTCTGTCCGGGCAGGGGGCACAGATACGCAGTATTTT.

V usage is TRBV9 and J usage is TRBJ2-1; D gene ambiguous. Trimming pared 4 bases from V and 1 base from J, leaving 15 bases between. Germline CDR1 reads SGDLS; CDR2 reads YYNGEE. The CDR3 is 16 amino acids. Here the CDR3 reads CASSSPSLTSYNEQFF. Written as DNA, the CDR3 is TGTGCCAGCAGCTCCCCTTCGCTCACGTCCTACAATGAGCAGTTCTTC.

The chain is built from TRBV7-9 and TRBJ1-1, with unresolved D. Germline V lookup: CDR1 SEHNR, CDR2 FQNEAQ (reference sequence). This CDR3 is built from 15 residues. The V and J ends lost 2 bases and 0 bases respectively, with 10 bases between them. CDR3 nucleotides: TGTGCCAGCAGCTTATTTCGGGGAATGAACACTGAAGCTTTCTTT. As protein: CASSLFRGMNTEAFF.

A word on this clone: Distinct nucleotide sequences in the sample also encode this CDR3. The chain joins TRBV5-1 to TRBJ1-5; D uncertain. This CDR3 is 15 amino acids long. The germline V gene has CDR1 SGHRS and CDR2 YFSETQ. The germline V and J ends were trimmed by 0 bases and 1 base, with 8 bases remaining between them. The CDR3 region has the DNA TGCGCCAGCAGCTTGGGCACAGTGAGCAATCAGCCCCAGCATTTT. As protein: CASSLGTVSNQPQHF.

The rearrangement joins TRBV14 to TRBJ2-7; D gene unclear. Germline CDR1 and CDR2: SGHDN and FVKESK. V dropped 4 bases and J dropped 3 bases, with 10 bases sitting between them. CDR3 length: 13 amino acids. The CDR3 DNA reads as TGTGCCAGCAGCCCACGTGGGCACTACGAGCAGTACTTC. Protein sequence: CASSPRGHYEQYF.

The gene calls are TRBV7-8 and TRBJ2-5, with D unclear. The germline CDR1 and CDR2 sequences are SGHVS and FQNEAQ. The V gene lost 4 bases and the J gene lost 5 bases, with 8 bases spanning the gap. The CDR3 is 12 amino acids. CDR3 sequence: CASSSFPETQYF. The DNA for the CDR3 is TGTGCCAGCAGCTCCTTCCCGGAGACCCAGTACTTC.

V is TRBV19 and J is TRBJ2-6; no reliable D call. Trimming took off 3 bases at V and 1 base at J, with 10 bases between the two ends. CDR1 and CDR2 from the germline V gene are LNHDA and SQIVND (reference sequence). The CDR3 consists of 16 residues. The CDR3 loop is CASSIRITSGANVLTF. The DNA of the CDR3 is TGTGCCAGTAGTATTCGGATAACTTCTGGGGCCAACGTCCTGACTTTC.

Only one count was recorded for this clone. V is TRBV6-5 and J is TRBJ1-6, with D tentatively TRBD1 (5 bases). CDR3 size: 15 residues. CDR1 is MNHEY, CDR2 SVGAGI, per germline. Trimming pared 7 bases from V and 7 bases from J, leaving 17 bases between. The CDR3 nucleotides read TGTGCCAGCACTACATCGGGGGTTCGAAATTCACCCCTCCACTTT. This translates into CASTTSGVRNSPLHF.

The chain has TRBV27 and TRBJ1-1; D remains ambiguous. Trimming stripped 2 bases from V and 3 bases from J, with 13 bases between. The germline gives CDR1 MNHEY, CDR2 SMNVEV (reference sequence). This CDR3 is 15 amino acids long. The CDR3 loop is CASSLRSAPDTEAFF. The CDR3 DNA is TGTGCCAGCAGTTTAAGATCCGCGCCGGACACTGAAGCTTTCTTT.

The chain has TRBV30 and TRBJ1-3, with D unresolved. Trimming took 5 bases from V and 4 from J, leaving 21 bases between them. The CDR3 consists of 16 residues. The germline V gene has CDR1 GTSNPN and CDR2 SVGIG (reference sequence). The CDR3 spells CAWVNGSGMKGNTIYF. The CDR3 region has the DNA TGTGCCTGGGTCAATGGATCAGGAATGAAGGGAAACACCATATATTTT.

The CDR3 DNA reads as TGTGCCAGCACCTGGTCTAAGGACTACAATGAGCAGTTCTTC. Residues: CASTWSKDYNEQFF. The V and J genes are TRBV9 and TRBJ2-1; D uncertain. V lost 6 bases and J lost 3, with 13 bases in between. Germline-derived CDR1 and CDR2 are SGDLS and YYNGEE. The CDR3 covers 14 residues.

J is TRBJ2-3 and V is TRBV27; a possible D gene is TRBD1 (5 bases). The CDR3 has 13 residues. V gave up 0 bases and J gave up 5 bases, with 6 bases separating them. Germline V lookup: CDR1 MNHEY, CDR2 SMNVEV (reference sequence). This CDR3 reads CASSLSQGDTQYF. In DNA, the CDR3 is TGTGCCAGCAGTTTATCGCAGGGAGATACGCAGTATTTT.

V gene TRBV23-1 combines with J gene TRBJ2-2, with 12 bases aligning to TRBD2. TRBV23-1 belongs to the ORF category, with a function that is uncertain. Trimming took 8 bases from V and 0 from J; bases not matched to a gene: 10. The CDR3 runs to 18 residues. CDR3 sequence: CASATSGSTDSNTGELFF. In nucleotides, the CDR3 is TGCGCCAGCGCGACTAGCGGGAGTACAGATTCGAACACCGGGGAGCTGTTTTTT.

The chain employs TRBV5-1 and TRBJ2-7; D possibly corresponds to TRBD1 (5 bases). V gave up 2 bases and J gave up 0 bases, with 15 bases separating them. Germline V gives CDR1 SGHRS, CDR2 YFSETQ. The CDR3 is 16 residues long. The CDR3 region is CASSFMETVTSYEQYF. CDR3 coding DNA: TGCGCCAGCAGCTTCATGGAGACAGTGACCTCCTACGAGCAGTACTTC.

This rearrangement joins TRBV30 to TRBJ2-7, with D perhaps matching TRBD2 (6 bases). Germline V gene lookup returns CDR1 GTSNPN and CDR2 SVGIG (reference sequence). The CDR3 contains 13 residues. V lost 2 bases and J 4 bases, leaving 12 bases between the germline ends. The CDR3 protein is CAWSPGTLYEQYF. CDR3 sequence (DNA): TGTGCCTGGAGTCCCGGGACTCTGTACGAGCAGTACTTC.